The rows below give T cell receptor beta chains drawn from one sample of a study of T cell repertoires in cytomegalovirus infection. Their recognized antigens are unknown. Each CDR3 protein gets one entry after TCRdb re-called the reads with MiXCR. The sample carries approximately 910,000 distinct CDR3 sequences, roughly 31% recorded once. Material: cultured CD8+ T cells from PBMCs, obtained from culture after CMV antigen stimulation. The source is a human donor in good health (CMV status not recorded). Some clones in this sample may be carry-over from other donors' samples. The CDR3 runs from the conserved cysteine through the conserved F or W. D genes are given only for firm matches. The size entry is marked missing in some rows and otherwise reads once, few, many or a size class.

D,V,J,size,DNA,CDR3
NA,TRBV7-6,TRBJ2-1,few,TGTGCCAGCAGCCCAGAGGCGGTAAAATACAATGAGCAGTTCTTC,CASSPEAVKYNEQFF
NA,TRBV7-6,TRBJ1-4,many,TGTGCCAGCAGCCCTACCCCACAGTCAGCTAATGAAAAACTGTTTTTT,CASSPTPQSANEKLFF
NA,TRBV7-4,TRBJ2-5,NA,TGTGTCAGCCGGCTACCCGGGGGGCATGAGACCCAGTACTTC,CVSRLPGGHETQYF
NA,TRBV7-6,TRBJ2-3,NA,TGTGCCAGCAGCCCTCGGGAGGGGGCCCTCACAGATACGCAGTATTTT,CASSPREGALTDTQYF
NA,TRBV4-2,TRBJ2-7,NA,TGTGCCAGCAGCCAAGAAGGGCTAGGCTACGAGCAGTACTTC,CASSQEGLGYEQYF
NA,TRBV11-3,TRBJ2-3,NA,TGTGCCAGCAGCTACACGAGCCCAGATACGCAGTATTTT,CASSYTSPDTQYF
NA,TRBV7-6,TRBJ2-1,NA,TGTGCCAGCACCATAAGAGGGCCTCAGTACGATGAGCAGTTCTTC,CASTIRGPQYDEQFF
TRBD2,TRBV12-3/TRBV12-4,TRBJ2-3,many,TGTGCCAGCAGTACTAGCGGGGGCACAGATACGCAGTATTTT,CASSTSGGTDTQYF
TRBD1,TRBV19,TRBJ1-5,NA,TGTGCCAGTAGTACAAGGGACAGGGAGGATCAGCCCCAGCATTTT,CASSTRDREDQPQHF
TRBD2,TRBV29-1,TRBJ2-1,NA,TGCAGCGTTGATCCCCTTCTAGCGGGAAACTACAATGAGCAGTTCTTC,CSVDPLLAGNYNEQFF
NA,TRBV29-1,TRBJ1-3,NA,TGCAGCGTTGCGTGGGCTGAGGTCTCTGGAAACACCATATATTTT,CSVAWAEVSGNTIYF
TRBD1,TRBV12-3/TRBV12-4,TRBJ1-2,NA,TGTGCCAGCAGTTCAGTCCGGGACAGGACCTATGGCTACACCTTC,CASSSVRDRTYGYTF
TRBD1,TRBV2,TRBJ2-3,NA,TGTGCCAGCAGTGCGACAGGGGCCAGCACAGATACGCAGTATTTT,CASSATGASTDTQYF
NA,TRBV7-4,TRBJ2-1,NA,TGTGCCAGCAGCTTGAGGATACGGGAGCAGTTCTTC,CASSLRIREQFF
NA,TRBV19,TRBJ1-1,few,TGTGCCAGTATGAGGGGGTCGACTGAAGCTTTCTTT,CASMRGSTEAFF
NA,TRBV28,TRBJ1-1,NA,TGTGCCAGCAGTCGCCGCGTGTACACTGAAGCTTTCTTT,CASSRRVYTEAFF
NA,TRBV9,TRBJ2-6,NA,TGTGCCAGCAGCGTAGTTCACAGACCTTCTGGGGCCAACGTCCTGACTTTC,CASSVVHRPSGANVLTF
NA,TRBV7-9,TRBJ2-7,NA,TGTGCCAGCAGCTCTTCGCCCTGGACGGCTGACCCATACGAGCAGTACTTC,CASSSSPWTADPYEQYF
NA,TRBV6-2/TRBV6-3,TRBJ2-1,few,TGTGCCAGCAGCCCCAAAGGCCATCTTATATACAATGAGCAGTTCTTC,CASSPKGHLIYNEQFF
NA,TRBV19,TRBJ2-7,few,TGTGCCAGTAGAGTAACAGGGCGCTCCTACGAGCAGTACTTC,CASRVTGRSYEQYF
NA,TRBV27,TRBJ2-5,NA,TGTGCCAGCGGGTTTGGGGTACAAGAGACCCAGTACTTC,CASGFGVQETQYF
NA,TRBV20-1,TRBJ2-7,NA,TGCAGTGCTAGGCCCACCAACTGGACAGATCTTTACGAGCAGTACTTC,CSARPTNWTDLYEQYF
TRBD1,TRBV6-1,TRBJ2-7,few,TGTGCCGGGTCGGGACAGGGGAGCGGCTACGAGCAGTACTTC,CAGSGQGSGYEQYF